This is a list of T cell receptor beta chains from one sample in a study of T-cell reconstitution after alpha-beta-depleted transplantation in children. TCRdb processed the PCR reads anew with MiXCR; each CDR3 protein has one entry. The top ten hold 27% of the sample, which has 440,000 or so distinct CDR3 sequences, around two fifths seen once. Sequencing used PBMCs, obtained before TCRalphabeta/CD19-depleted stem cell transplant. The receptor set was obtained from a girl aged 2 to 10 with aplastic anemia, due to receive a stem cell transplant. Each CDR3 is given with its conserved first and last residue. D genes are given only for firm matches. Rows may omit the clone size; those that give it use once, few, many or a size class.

CDR3 protein: CSARDVLGLRGYTF; CDR3 DNA: TGCAGTGCTAGAGACGTGCTGGGACTCCGTGGCTACACCTTC; J gene: TRBJ1-2; D gene: -; clone size: -; V gene: TRBV20-1
CDR3 protein: CASSSRQGATNTEAFF; CDR3 DNA: TGTGCCAGCAGTTCCCGACAGGGGGCGACGAACACTGAAGCTTTCTTT; J gene: TRBJ1-1; D gene: TRBD1; clone size: -; V gene: TRBV27
CDR3 protein: CASSLTSGREEQYF; CDR3 DNA: TGTGCCAGCTCGCTAACTAGCGGGAGGGAAGAGCAGTACTTC; J gene: TRBJ2-7; D gene: TRBD2; clone size: -; V gene: TRBV12-3/TRBV12-4
CDR3 protein: CASSARGDTGELFF; CDR3 DNA: TGTGCCAGCAGCGCCCGGGGCGACACCGGGGAGCTGTTTTTT; J gene: TRBJ2-2; D gene: -; clone size: -; V gene: TRBV7-2
CDR3 protein: CSARSTGGDSYNEQFF; CDR3 DNA: TGCAGTGCTAGGTCGACAGGGGGCGACTCCTACAATGAGCAGTTCTTC; J gene: TRBJ2-1; D gene: TRBD1; clone size: -; V gene: TRBV20-1
CDR3 protein: CSAGGPPGDTIYF; CDR3 DNA: TGCAGTGCTGGCGGGCCGCCCGGCGACACCATATATTTT; J gene: TRBJ1-3; D gene: -; clone size: -; V gene: TRBV20-1
CDR3 protein: CSADLAGSDTQYF; CDR3 DNA: TGCAGTGCCGATCTAGCTGGGTCGGATACGCAGTATTTT; J gene: TRBJ2-3; D gene: -; clone size: -; V gene: TRBV20-1
CDR3 protein: CASSEAAQGFNEQFF; CDR3 DNA: TGTGCCAGCAGTGAAGCCGCGCAGGGCTTCAATGAGCAGTTCTTC; J gene: TRBJ2-1; D gene: -; clone size: -; V gene: TRBV6-1
CDR3 protein: CASTGTGAYEQYF; CDR3 DNA: TGTGCCAGCACTGGGACAGGGGCCTACGAGCAGTACTTC; J gene: TRBJ2-7; D gene: TRBD1; clone size: many; V gene: TRBV28
CDR3 protein: CASSPWLETQYF; CDR3 DNA: TGCGCCAGCAGCCCATGGTTGGAGACCCAGTACTTC; J gene: TRBJ2-5; D gene: -; clone size: few; V gene: TRBV5-1
CDR3 protein: CASTFGGQNYGYTF; CDR3 DNA: TGTGCCAGCACCTTCGGGGGGCAGAACTATGGCTACACCTTC; J gene: TRBJ1-2; D gene: -; clone size: few; V gene: TRBV6-1
CDR3 protein: CASSPPRGRNSPLHF; CDR3 DNA: TGTGCCAGCAGTCCGCCGCGGGGGCGGAATTCACCCCTCCACTTT; J gene: TRBJ1-6; D gene: -; clone size: many; V gene: TRBV27
CDR3 protein: CASTLKRGWQANTGELFF; CDR3 DNA: TGTGCCAGCACCCTCAAGAGGGGGTGGCAGGCGAACACCGGGGAGCTGTTTTTT; J gene: TRBJ2-2; D gene: -; clone size: -; V gene: TRBV6-1
CDR3 protein: CASSYDWGAGEQFF; CDR3 DNA: TGTGCCAGCAGTTACGACTGGGGAGCGGGTGAGCAGTTCTTC; J gene: TRBJ2-1; D gene: -; clone size: -; V gene: TRBV6-5
CDR3 protein: CASSQTESGRRETQYF; CDR3 DNA: TGTGCCAGCAGCCAAACAGAAAGCGGGAGGAGAGAGACCCAGTACTTC; J gene: TRBJ2-5; D gene: TRBD2; clone size: -; V gene: TRBV4-2
CDR3 protein: CASSSPIVGVFGETQYF; CDR3 DNA: TGTGCCAGCAGCTCCCCCATTGTGGGGGTGTTTGGTGAGACCCAGTACTTC; J gene: TRBJ2-5; D gene: -; clone size: -; V gene: TRBV5-6
CDR3 protein: CASSPPLAGGKDTQYF; CDR3 DNA: TGTGCCAGCTCACCCCCGCTAGCGGGAGGGAAAGATACGCAGTATTTT; J gene: TRBJ2-3; D gene: TRBD2; clone size: -; V gene: TRBV18
CDR3 protein: CASSLELPANPYEQYF; CDR3 DNA: TGTGCCAGCAGCTTAGAGCTACCAGCAAACCCCTACGAGCAGTACTTC; J gene: TRBJ2-7; D gene: -; clone size: few; V gene: TRBV11-2
CDR3 protein: CASSYAGTSSYEQYF; CDR3 DNA: TGTGCCAGCAGTTACGCCGGGACTAGTTCCTACGAGCAGTACTTC; J gene: TRBJ2-7; D gene: TRBD2; clone size: few; V gene: TRBV6-5
CDR3 protein: CASSQVPESSYEQYF; CDR3 DNA: TGCGCCAGCAGCCAAGTACCCGAAAGCTCCTACGAGCAGTACTTC; J gene: TRBJ2-7; D gene: -; clone size: few; V gene: TRBV4-3
CDR3 protein: CASSTHRGGVNTEAFF; CDR3 DNA: TGTGCCAGCAGTACTCACAGGGGGGGCGTGAACACTGAAGCTTTCTTT; J gene: TRBJ1-1; D gene: TRBD1; clone size: -; V gene: TRBV28
CDR3 protein: CASSSLGQGRSGETQYF; CDR3 DNA: TGTGCCAGCAGTTCGTTGGGACAGGGGCGATCCGGGGAGACCCAGTACTTC; J gene: TRBJ2-5; D gene: TRBD1; clone size: -; V gene: TRBV28
CDR3 protein: CASSPRGGANVLTF; CDR3 DNA: TGTGCCAGCAGTCCTCGGGGGGGGGCCAACGTCCTGACTTTC; J gene: TRBJ2-6; D gene: -; clone size: few; V gene: TRBV28
CDR3 protein: CASSPRTANSGSPYNEQFF; CDR3 DNA: TGCGCCAGCAGCCCGCGGACAGCTAATAGCGGGAGCCCCTACAATGAGCAGTTCTTC; J gene: TRBJ2-1; D gene: TRBD2; clone size: many; V gene: TRBV4-3
CDR3 protein: CASSLETGLGYGYTF; CDR3 DNA: TGTGCCAGCAGCTTAGAGACAGGGCTAGGGTATGGCTACACCTTC; J gene: TRBJ1-2; D gene: TRBD1; clone size: -; V gene: TRBV11-2
CDR3 protein: CASSLEAAGWGRGGDTQYF; CDR3 DNA: TGTGCCAGCAGCTTAGAGGCCGCCGGGTGGGGGCGCGGAGGAGATACGCAGTATTTT; J gene: TRBJ2-3; D gene: -; clone size: -; V gene: TRBV7-7
CDR3 protein: CASSPLRDSVVQTF; CDR3 DNA: TGCGCCAGCAGCCCCCTCCGCGACAGCGTCGTTCAGACCTTC; J gene: TRBJ1-2; D gene: -; clone size: -; V gene: TRBV5-1
CDR3 protein: CASSSGTVVVRTEAFF; CDR3 DNA: TGTGCCAGCAGTTCTGGGACAGTGGTGGTAAGAACTGAAGCTTTCTTT; J gene: TRBJ1-1; D gene: TRBD1; clone size: -; V gene: TRBV5-8
CDR3 protein: CASRRTGDYNEQFF; CDR3 DNA: TGTGCCAGTAGACGGACAGGGGACTACAATGAGCAGTTCTTC; J gene: TRBJ2-1; D gene: TRBD1; clone size: -; V gene: TRBV19
CDR3 protein: CASSPRGSLARAQYF; CDR3 DNA: TGTGCCAGCAGCCCTCGTGGCAGTCTAGCAAGGGCGCAGTATTTT; J gene: TRBJ2-3; D gene: -; clone size: many; V gene: TRBV27
CDR3 protein: CCAPGALPRDFYNEQFF; CDR3 DNA: TGCTGTGCCCCCGGCGCATTGCCGAGGGACTTCTACAATGAGCAGTTCTTC; J gene: TRBJ2-1; D gene: -; clone size: -; V gene: TRBV20-1
CDR3 protein: CASREEGGTYNEQFF; CDR3 DNA: TGTGCCAGCCGTGAGGAGGGAGGGACGTACAATGAGCAGTTCTTC; J gene: TRBJ2-1; D gene: TRBD2; clone size: few; V gene: TRBV5-4
CDR3 protein: CASSLSAGRVSGNTIYF; CDR3 DNA: TGCGCCAGCAGCTTGTCTGCGGGCAGGGTATCTGGAAACACCATATATTTT; J gene: TRBJ1-3; D gene: -; clone size: few; V gene: TRBV5-1
CDR3 protein: CSASRGGADTQYF; CDR3 DNA: TGCAGTGCTAGCCGAGGGGGGGCAGATACGCAGTATTTT; J gene: TRBJ2-3; D gene: -; clone size: -; V gene: TRBV20-1
CDR3 protein: CSARVGSSARTTQYF; CDR3 DNA: TGCAGTGCTAGAGTGGGCAGCTCTGCAAGAACGACCCAGTACTTC; J gene: TRBJ2-5; D gene: -; clone size: few; V gene: TRBV20-1
CDR3 protein: CASNGALNAKLFF; CDR3 DNA: TGTGCCAGCAATGGGGCCCTCAACGCGAAACTGTTTTTT; J gene: TRBJ1-4; D gene: -; clone size: -; V gene: TRBV28
CDR3 protein: CAWMAGRMNTEAFF; CDR3 DNA: TGTGCCTGGATGGCGGGACGGATGAACACTGAAGCTTTCTTT; J gene: TRBJ1-1; D gene: -; clone size: -; V gene: TRBV30
CDR3 protein: CASSLSGSYNEQFF; CDR3 DNA: TGTGCCAGCAGCTTAAGCGGGAGCTACAATGAGCAGTTCTTC; J gene: TRBJ2-1; D gene: TRBD2; clone size: many; V gene: TRBV7-2